This TCR beta chain was recovered during a study of T cell changes during pregnancy in multiple sclerosis. Using immunoSEQ multiplex PCR, the repertoire was profiled, and TCRdb retains in-frame clones only, with some absent. Of around 69,000 clones in the sample, over 85% were seen once. The germline gives CDR1 MNHNS, CDR2 SASEGT. This CDR3 spans 15 amino acids. Deletions cut 4 bases from V and 4 bases from J, with 14 bases between. The receptor comes from a female donor with multiple sclerosis, enrolled in a pregnancy study. The chain employs TRBV6-1 and TRBJ1-5; D uncertain. Sequencing was performed on peripheral blood, taken in the third trimester of pregnancy. Here the CDR3 DNA reads TGTGCCAGCAGTGCGGCGGGCGTCCTAAATCAGCCCCAGCATTTT. Its protein is CASSAAGVLNQPQHF.